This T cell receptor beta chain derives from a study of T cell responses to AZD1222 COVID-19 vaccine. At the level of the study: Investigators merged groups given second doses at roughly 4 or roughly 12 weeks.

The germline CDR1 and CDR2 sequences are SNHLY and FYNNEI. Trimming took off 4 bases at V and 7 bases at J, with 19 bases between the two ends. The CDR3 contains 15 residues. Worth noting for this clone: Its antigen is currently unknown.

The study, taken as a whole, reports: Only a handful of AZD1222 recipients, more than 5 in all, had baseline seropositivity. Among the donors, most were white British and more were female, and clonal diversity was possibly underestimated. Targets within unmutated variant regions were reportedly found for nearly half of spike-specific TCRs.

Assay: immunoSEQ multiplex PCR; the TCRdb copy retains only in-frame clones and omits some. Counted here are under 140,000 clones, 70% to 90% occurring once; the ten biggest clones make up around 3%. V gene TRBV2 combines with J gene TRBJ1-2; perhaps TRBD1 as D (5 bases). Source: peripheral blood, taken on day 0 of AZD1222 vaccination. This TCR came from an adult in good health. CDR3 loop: CASSVSLGEGPGYTF. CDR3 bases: TGTGCCAGCAGTGTTTCCCTAGGGGAGGGGCCTGGCTACACCTTC.